This entry features one T cell receptor beta chain sequence. The target antigen is unknown. Sequenced by immunoSEQ multiplex PCR; TCRdb stores in-frame clones only, minus some. The sample carries about 2.2 million clones, approximately 92% recorded once. The CDR3 runs to 15 residues. Germline V gives CDR1 SGHNT, CDR2 YYREEE (reference sequence). V trimming: 3 bases; J trimming: 1 base; junction bases outside the gene matches: 4. This sample was included in a study of shared clonotypes between healthy human individuals. Whole-study context: With ages of 18 to 49, the donors were a couple of women and a few men. Study-level results: Naive subsets, compared against memory subsets, generally had larger estimated richness values.

The naive CD8 subset, CD45RO-negative cells positively selected for CCR7, excluded terminally differentiated effector memory CD45RA+ cells. V usage is TRBV5-4 and J usage is TRBJ2-7; 10 nucleotides agree with TRBD1. The sample comprised naive CD8+ T cells from PBMCs. This sequence was found in a man aged 18 to 29 in good health. Some clones in this sample may be carry-over from other donors' samples. CDR3 DNA sequence: TGTGCCAGCAGCTCAGGGACAGGGGTGTCCTACGAGCAGTACTTC. Translated: CASSSGTGVSYEQYF.